This record covers a single T cell receptor beta chain. The antigen is not known. One entry per CDR3 protein, called by TCRdb with MiXCR from the RT-PCR reads. The sample carries about 520,000 distinct CDR3 sequences, around 7.9% recorded once. The data are from a study of response to subunit inactivated influenza vaccine. Study findings and constraints: There was a suggestion from the authors that each seasonal influenza vaccination recruits few new T cells.

This CDR3 is built from 15 residues. Germline values: CDR1 SGHRS, CDR2 YFSETQ. Trimming stripped 4 bases from V and 0 bases from J, with 8 bases between. The V call is TRBV5-1, the J call TRBJ2-6; D is unresolved. The material sequenced was PBMCs from blood, taken about 24 months after vaccination. The receptor comes from a man aged 50 to 69 who received an inactivated influenza vaccine. This CDR3 is CASSMTHSGANVLTF. In nucleotides, the CDR3 is TGCGCCAGCAGCATGACACACTCTGGGGCCAACGTCCTGACTTTC.